This T cell receptor (beta chain) derives from a study of OX40 agonist ivuxolimab in advanced cancers. The wider study: With ivuxolimab, an agonistic anti-OX40 (CD134) antibody, patients were treated. Under the entry rules, prior anti-PD-1, anti-PD-L1 or anti-CTLA-4 therapy was allowed, and approximately 40% had some. Three patients, one with hepatocellular carcinoma and two with cutaneous melanoma, achieved partial responses. The study, taken as a whole, reports: At doses 0.1 to 3.0 mg/kg, CD4+ and CD8+ clones expanded.

This clone occurred once. Its antigen is undetermined. The assay was immunoSEQ multiplex PCR, and TCRdb's table has in-frame clones only and misses some. The sample yields about 60,000 clones, approximately 91% seen once. The receptor comes from an adult with an advanced solid tumor such as melanoma, head and neck, liver or kidney cancer. The sample was CD4+ or CD8+ T cells sorted from blood, taken in a trial of the OX40 agonist ivuxolimab.

The CDR3 bases are TGTGCCAGCAGGATGACAAGGGCGAATTACGGCTACACCTTC. Amino acid sequence: CASRMTRANYGYTF. The chain joins TRBV27 to TRBJ1-2; D is undetermined. V lost 6 bases, J lost 8 bases, and 19 bases lay in between. This CDR3 spans 14 amino acids. The V gene's germline CDR1 is MNHEY and CDR2 SMNVEV (reference sequence).